This T cell receptor beta chain comes out of a study of radiation and T cells in renal cell carcinoma. Study context: Nephrectomy followed 15 Gy stereotactic body radiation by 4 weeks.

Time point noted: baseline pretreatment blood. As for treatment: 15 Gy SBRT to primary tumor, nephrectomy 4 weeks later. Radiation-treated patients gave blood at baseline, week 2 and week 4. General observations from the study: No pretreatment tumor biopsies were available for baseline clonotypes. In blood, top tumor clones expanded by 2 weeks, shrinking by 4.

About this clone itself: Its antigen remains unknown.

Produced via immunoSEQ multiplex PCR; TCRdb's table is partial and in-frame only. The sample lists some 100,000 clones, 70% to 85% occurring once. Trimming pared 0 bases from V and 7 bases from J, leaving 10 bases between. Germline loops: CDR1 SGHRS, CDR2 YFSETQ. The CDR3 totals 14 residues. The chain is built from TRBV5-1 and TRBJ2-2, with D unclear. Sequenced here: blood, sampled from a patient whose treatment included radiotherapy and nephrectomy. This TCR came from a man aged 55 to 70 with renal cell carcinoma. The CDR3 loop reads CASSLVAPDGELFF. The CDR3 DNA sequence: TGCGCCAGCAGCTTGGTGGCTCCGGACGGGGAGCTGTTTTTT.